Below, one TCR beta chain is given with its context. These data are taken from a study of cytomegalovirus exposure and HLA in healthy donors. Study at large: 81% of around 390 genotyped donors fell in the Caucasian-associated ancestry cluster.

The primer mix had 60 Vbeta and 13 Jbeta primers. Original processing methods: Later analysis identified 88 million or so unique TCR beta chains, 8.5 million to 13 million shared. Using immunoSEQ multiplex PCR, the repertoire was profiled, and TCRdb retains in-frame clones only, with some absent. V and J calls plus clone size are reproduced from that table; the DNA served to infer D and trimming. Among tens of thousands of clones listed, around 80% were seen once. The sequence came from a man aged 25 to 40 in good health and CMV-seronegative. The sequencing sample was made of PBMCs.

The CDR3 loop reads CASSFLSGNTIYF. The CDR3, as DNA: TGTGCCAGCAGTTTTCTCTCTGGAAACACCATATATTTT. V gene TRBV7-9 combines with J gene TRBJ1-3; D is uncertain. With 6 bases removed from V and 0 bases from J, the gap between germline ends came to 6 bases. Germline CDR1 reads SEHNR; CDR2 reads FQNEAQ (reference sequence). The CDR3 covers 13 residues.